This T cell receptor (beta chain) was profiled in a study of shared clonotypes between healthy human individuals (dated by TCRdb to about 2020). In terms of the full investigation: Three men and two women, aged 18 to 49 years, made up the cohort. For each donor, three plates each were used for CD4 naive and CD4 memory, two plates were used for CD8 naive, and one plate was used for CD8 memory. To estimate repertoire size and how much clonotype sharing occurs between individuals, the study deeply sequenced the blood TCR repertoires of several healthy adults. To increase sequencing depth and limit assay-specific biases, TCR repertoire library preparation and sequencing were carried out by different laboratories using diverse techniques. Per donor, leukapheresis produced somewhere between about 0.8 and 9 billion PBMCs.

Donors were healthy HIV-negative adults with no recently reported acute infections or vaccinations. Every donor was a Caucasian adult living in Nashville, Tennessee, USA. Magnetic negative selection was used to enrich CD4+ T cells, after which naive cells were positively selected on CD45RA and the negative fraction became the memory subset. Blood was collected by leukapheresis, and PBMCs were isolated by Ficoll-Histopaque density gradient centrifugation and then cryopreserved in liquid nitrogen vapor phase. Purity and quantity of every magnetically sorted T cell population were checked by analytical flow cytometry. From each sorted fraction, genomic DNA was isolated and quantified by UV absorbance on a Nanodrop 2000c. Using the deep immunoSEQ assay, TCR CDR3 regions were amplified from genomic DNA by multiplex PCR. Extracted genomic DNA from each cell subset was distributed evenly across all wells of several immunoSEQ 96-well plates, and each plate was treated as a replicate. Each replicate PCR for sorted subsets received roughly 200 ng genomic DNA, equal to tens of thousands of T cell genomes. Purified libraries were quantified with a Qubit 3.0 fluorometer, sized on a Bioanalyzer 2100, and re-quantified with the KAPA Library Quantification kit. Each immunoSEQ 96-well plate was sequenced on its own single-read 150-cycle Illumina NextSeq 550 flow cell. From the authors' description of their analysis: Because the immunoSEQ output included only junctional sequences and no quality scores, the filtering could not be the same as the filtering used for full-length reads. To assign V/J genes and CDR3, sequences were annotated using PyIR, a Python wrapper for IgBLAST v1.9, with IMGT germline references. Any read was removed if the V/J assignment was weak (E-value above 1e-6), the CDR3 was missing, or the read contained stop codons, out-of-frame junctions, or ambiguous translated residues. V3J clonotypes were defined as sequences sharing the same inferred V gene, J gene, and CDR3 amino acid sequence. The percentage overlap between two repertoires was calculated by dividing the number of shared unique clonotypes by the size of the smaller repertoire. Three approaches were used to assess repertoire richness: RTK rarefaction, the Chao1 estimator, and Recon v2.1 estimates of unobserved clonotypes. OLGA was used to compute generation probabilities for all TCRbeta clonotypes that the gDNA method yielded from a few donors. Entries here come from immuneACCESS through TCRdb and include only in-frame sequences with V and J called. Some clones fail to appear in such tables; in the studies checked, an unresolved V gene covers under half of the shortfall, and the cause of the remainder is unknown. V and J calls and clone size are given by that table; D and trimming were obtained from the DNA. In all, the sample holds about 2.4 million clones, and 80% to 95% of those were seen once. 0.36% of the sample is taken by the ten largest.

This clone appeared once. Its binding antigen is unknown. Nothing much larger sits one base from this clone, and base qualities are not available. Including the terminal cysteine and phenylalanine, the CDR3 comprises 14 residues. Only CDR3 DNA is held: 42 bases, read in frame from base 1. V is trimmed back by 3 bases and J by 6 bases, and the junction contains 7 bases that no gene match accounts for. CDR1 and CDR2, per the germline V gene, are SGHVS and FQNEAQ. The full study reports these points: Pairwise subsampling led to the expectation that sequencing depth would affect the degree of clonotype sharing among donors. Even with the large sequencing depth, rarefaction of the sorted-subset datasets indicated that sequencing was incomplete. Approximately 5% of naive CD4, 3.5% of naive CD8, roughly 2.5% of memory CD4, and about 0.4% of memory CD8 clonotypes were shared across several donors. Estimated clonotype richness was generally larger for naive than for memory subsets. Sampling was limited to blood, and TCR repertoires in tissue likely differ from TCR repertoires in blood. Compared with non-shared clonotypes, clonotypes shared by all four sorted-subset donors had higher generation probabilities. Because the study included only a small number of donors, the genetic and exposure-history diversity represented was limited.

In this chain, TRBV7-8 is recombined with TRBJ2-7, and TRBD1 aligns with 8 junction nucleotides. The source material was naive CD4+ T cells from PBMCs. The cell subset or site tag for this specimen amounts to: CD45RA+ positively selected. The receptor was isolated from a man aged 18 to 35 in good health. Some clones in this sample may be carry-over from other donors' samples. The CDR3 sequence is CASSLVQGATEQYF. The nucleotide sequence reads as follows: TGTGCCAGCAGCTTGGTTCAGGGGGCGACCGAGCAGTACTTC. Here the CDR3 is joined to the reference TRBV7-8 and TRBJ2-7 genes, and the full variable domain is: GAGVSQSPRYKVAKRGQDVALRCDPISGHVSLFWYQQALGQGPEFLTYFQNEAQLDKSGLPSDRFFAERPEGSVSTLKIQRTQQEDSAVYLCASSLVQGATEQYFGPGTRLTVT.